This T cell receptor (beta chain) was profiled in a study of metastatic and nonmetastatic thyroid tumors. General study points: TCR beta diversity was reportedly significantly higher in malignant thyroid tumors than benign nodules, in blood and tumor.

All patients reached thyroid surgery having received no treatment beforehand. This clone has more than one count but fewer than ten. The antigen remains undetermined. TCRdb re-clonotyped the PCR reads through MiXCR. The sample has more than 6,000 clones, roughly 30% seen once. This TCR derives from a female donor with papillary thyroid cancer or a benign thyroid nodule (not recorded which). Some clones in this sample may be carry-over from other donors' samples. Specimen: adjacent normal tissue.

Written as DNA, the CDR3 is TGTGCCAGCAGCTTAGCTGGTGAGACCCAGTACTTC. Translated, it gives CASSLAGETQYF. The genes are TRBV7-2 and TRBJ2-5; D gene unclear. The CDR3 sequence is 12 residues long. Trimming removed 0 bases at V and 5 bases at J, with 4 bases between. Germline V CDR1 and CDR2: SGHTA, FQGNSA.